This T cell receptor beta chain was found in a study of shared clonotypes between healthy human individuals. Source study methods: Without quality scores, immunoSEQ junctional reads could not be filtered like full-length reads. This table comes from immunoSEQ multiplex PCR, and its TCRdb copy is limited to in-frame clones, with some not included. V and J calls and clone size are as listed in that table; D and trimming were resolved from the DNA. The sample has fewer than 3 million clones; 80% to 95% are singletons. Concerning this clone: Its specificity is not known.

Study-level results: Inspection by rarefaction showed sorted-subset sequencing to be incomplete despite large depth. An effect of sequencing depth on clonotype sharing among donors was expected.

Unmatched junction bases numbered 10, after V lost 6 bases and J lost 6 bases. The germline gives CDR1 SNHLY, CDR2 FYNNEI. The CDR3 sequence is 14 residues long. The sequence was obtained from a man aged 18 to 35 in good health. Some clones in this sample may be carry-over from other donors' samples. The chain recombines TRBV2 with TRBJ2-7; TRBD1 agrees at 8 bases. The sequenced sample was naive CD4+ T cells from PBMCs. As for subset: CD45RA+ positively selected. The CDR3 DNA reads TGTGCCAGCAGGGAGACAGGGGCTTTAGGCGAGCAGTACTTC. Amino acid sequence: CASRETGALGEQYF.